Below are 32 T cell receptor beta chains sequenced from a single sample in a study of T-cell memory formation after mild COVID-19. TCRdb passed the 5' RACE reads through MiXCR, listing each CDR3 protein once. The sample records 45,000 to 55,000 distinct CDR3 sequences, around 7% being singletons. The specimen was PBMCs or a T cell subset sorted from them (not recorded which). These receptors were obtained from a man aged 18-30 years who had mild COVID-19 (a few samples of this study predate the infection). Cell type and time point are not known.

This sequence joins TRBV14 and TRBJ1-6; D is uncertain. Per germline, CDR1 SGHDN and CDR2 FVKESK. This CDR3 has 12 residues. Trimming shortened V by 3 bases and J by 9 bases, and 6 bases separated the two germline ends. CDR3 DNA sequence: TGTGCCAGCAGCCATTCCCTTTCACCCCTCCACTTT. The encoded protein is CASSHSLSPLHF.

The chain carries TRBV21-1 and TRBJ2-3. TRBV21-1 is shown as a pseudogene. The CDR3 sequence is 13 residues long. The chain's CDR3 is CASLGGSTDTQYF. CDR3 bases: TGTGCCAGCCTTGGCGGTAGCACAGATACGCAGTATTTT.

This clonotype was seen a few times. The CDR3 spells CASSQPVRVFKANTEAFF. Here the CDR3 DNA reads TGCGCCAGCAGCCAACCGGTACGCGTGTTTAAGGCGAACACTGAAGCTTTCTTT. The chain has TRBV4-1 and TRBJ1-1; D call uncertain. The CDR3 is made up of 18 amino acids. Germline V gives CDR1 MGHRA, CDR2 YSYEKL. V lost 2 bases and J lost 1, with 20 bases in between.

This clonotype was seen a handful of times. The chain couples TRBV6-2 or TRBV6-3 to TRBJ2-3; no firm D call. CDR3 length equals 11 residues. Trimming shortened V by 5 bases and J by 3 bases, and 3 bases separated the two germline ends. Germline CDR1 reads MNHEY; CDR2 reads SVGEGT. The CDR3 region is CASSKTDTQYF. The DNA for the CDR3 is TGTGCCAGCAGTAAGACAGATACGCAGTATTTT.

This clonotype appeared many times. The gene calls are TRBV7-2 and TRBJ1-1; D is uncertain. This CDR3 is 12 amino acids long. Germline loops: CDR1 SGHTA, CDR2 FQGNSA. Deletions cut 5 bases from V and 2 bases from J, with 6 bases between. The chain's CDR3 is CASSAYNTEAFF. In DNA form, the CDR3 reads TGTGCCAGCAGCGCATATAACACTGAAGCTTTCTTT.

This clonotype was counted between two and nine times. This chain links TRBV30 with TRBJ2-3, with D hard to call. The CDR3 runs 14 residues. The germline V gene has CDR1 GTSNPN and CDR2 SVGIG (reference sequence). Trimming took 5 bases from V and 1 from J, leaving 13 bases between them. CDR3 residues: CAWGPGVGTDTQYF. The CDR3 nucleotides are TGTGCCTGGGGTCCCGGTGTCGGCACAGATACGCAGTATTTT. The full variable domain, with the rest looked up from reference TRBV30 and TRBJ2-3, is SQTIHQWPATLVQPVGSPLSLECTVEGTSNPNLYWYRQAAGRGLQLLFYSVGIGQISSEVPQNLSASRPQDRQFILSSKKLLLSDSGFYLCAWGPGVGTDTQYFGPGTRLTVL.

There are many counts of this clonotype. The chain employs TRBV9 and TRBJ2-5; unclear D gene. CDR1 is SGDLS, CDR2 YYNGEE, per germline. The length of the CDR3 is 12 residues. V was trimmed by 0 bases and J by 2 bases, leaving 2 bases between them. CDR3 amino acids: CASSVEQETQYF. As DNA, the CDR3 is TGTGCCAGCAGCGTAGAGCAAGAGACCCAGTACTTC.

The rearrangement joins TRBV24-1 to TRBJ1-1; D gene unclear. The ends were cut back, 4 bases at V and 1 base at J, with 6 bases in the middle. This CDR3 has 13 amino acids. Germline CDR1 and CDR2: KGHDR and SFDVKD. The CDR3, as DNA: TGTGCCACCAGTGACCGGAGGAACACTGAAGCTTTCTTT. Its protein product is CATSDRRNTEAFF.

V usage is TRBV7-9 and J usage is TRBJ1-2, with 7 bases fitting TRBD1. Germline CDR1 reads SEHNR; CDR2 reads FQNEAQ (reference sequence). This CDR3 spans 15 amino acids. V gave up 5 bases and J gave up 0 bases; unmatched junction bases: 6. CDR3 coding DNA: TGTGCCAGCAGCCCTGACAGGGCTTCTAACTATGGCTACACCTTC. It is translated as CASSPDRASNYGYTF.

The J gene is TRBJ1-6, the V gene TRBV7-2; D not resolved. Germline CDR1 and CDR2: SGHTA and FQGNSA. V was cut by 0 bases and J by 15 bases, with 12 bases left in between. The CDR3 loop spans 13 amino acids. CDR3 coding DNA: TGTGCCAGCAGCTTAGCGCACGGGGAAGACCTCCACTTT. This sequence encodes CASSLAHGEDLHF.

The chain is built from TRBV5-5 and TRBJ2-5, with 8 nucleotides matching TRBD1. Germline V CDR1 and CDR2: SGHKS, YYEKEE (reference sequence). The CDR3 sequence is 15 residues long. Trimming cost V 4 bases and J 4 bases; bases outside gene matches: 9. CDR3 in DNA: TGTGCCAGCAGCCAGACCGGGACAGGAGGAGAGACCCAGTACTTC. Its protein is CASSQTGTGGETQYF.

This clonotype was picked up a small number of times. The rearrangement links TRBV28 to TRBJ2-7, with TRBD2 matching 10 bases. V was clipped by 5 bases and J by 3 bases; unmatched bases: 7. In germline, CDR1 is MDHEN, CDR2 SYDVKM. The CDR3 contains 15 residues. CDR3 region: CASSAAQRGGYEQYF. The DNA for the CDR3 is TGTGCCAGCAGTGCAGCCCAGCGGGGGGGCTACGAGCAGTACTTC.

This clonotype was recorded many times. V is TRBV7-7 and J is TRBJ2-1, with 9 nucleotides matching TRBD1. V was clipped by 5 bases and J by 7 bases; unmatched bases: 3. CDR3 length equals 13 residues. The germline V gene encodes CDR1 SSHAT and CDR2 FNYEAQ (reference sequence). The CDR3 bases are TGTGCCAGCAGCCCGGGGACAGGGAATGAGCAGTTCTTC. Protein: CASSPGTGNEQFF.

The chain carries TRBV20-1 and TRBJ2-3; a possible D gene is TRBD1 (5 bases). The CDR3 has 14 amino acids. Trimming took 3 bases from V and 1 from J, leaving 11 bases between them. Germline CDR1 DFQATT, CDR2 SNEGSKA (reference sequence). As DNA, the CDR3 is TGCAGTGCTAGGGGGCACCTCGGCACAGATACGCAGTATTTT. This translates into CSARGHLGTDTQYF.

A few counts support this clonotype. The chain combines TRBV15 with TRBJ1-6, with D unresolved. This CDR3 is built from 12 residues. The V end was cut by 2 bases, the J end by 11 bases, with 7 bases between. Germline V gene data show CDR1 as LNHNV and CDR2 as YYDKDF (reference sequence). CDR3 nucleotide sequence: TGTGCCACCAGCAGATTTGAGACACCCCTCCACTTT. It translates to CATSRFETPLHF.

This clonotype was picked up many times. The chain couples TRBV12-3 or TRBV12-4 to TRBJ1-1; tentative D call: TRBD1 (5 bases). V shed 3 bases and J shed 0 bases, with 8 bases lying between them. This CDR3 has 14 residues. The DNA of the CDR3 is TGTGCCAGCAGTTTCGGACAACTGAACACTGAAGCTTTCTTT. Translated: CASSFGQLNTEAFF.

There are many counts of this clonotype. This sequence joins TRBV7-2 and TRBJ2-4, with D perhaps matching TRBD2 (5 bases). Germline V gives CDR1 SGHTA, CDR2 FQGNSA. V lost 2 bases and J 0 bases, leaving 20 bases between the germline ends. The CDR3 contains 19 residues. The CDR3 bases are TGTGCCAGCAGCTTATTTATCGGGGAGCGACGACTAGCCAAAAACATTCAGTACTTC. Encoded protein: CASSLFIGERRLAKNIQYF.

This clonotype was seen more than once but under ten times. CDR3 coding DNA: TGTGCCAGCAGCTTAAGGTTACAGGGGCAATCAGCCCAGCATTTT. Its protein product is CASSLRLQGQSAQHF. This chain links TRBV13 with TRBJ1-5; 7 nucleotides line up with TRBD1. Losses at the gene ends were 2 bases for V and 11 bases for J; bases not matched to a gene: 12. Germline V gene data show CDR1 as PRHDT and CDR2 as FYEKMQ (reference sequence). CDR3 length equals 15 residues. Together with reference TRBV13 and TRBJ1-5, the CDR3 gives the full variable domain: AAGVIQSPRHLIKEKRETATLKCYPIPRHDTVYWYQQGPGQDPQFLISFYEKMQSDKGSIPDRFSAQQFSDYHSELNMSSLELGDSALYFCASSLRLQGQSAQHFGDGTRLSIL.

This sequence joins TRBV9 and TRBJ2-1; D is uncertain. The CDR3 totals 14 residues. Per the germline V gene, CDR1 is SGDLS and CDR2 is YYNGEE. V lost 4 bases to trimming and J lost 0 bases, with 8 bases between them. The CDR3 here is CASSRLSSYNEQFF. The CDR3 nucleotides read TGTGCCAGCAGCCGGTTAAGCTCCTACAATGAGCAGTTCTTC.

This clonotype has only a few counts. The V gene is TRBV12-5, the J gene TRBJ2-5; D is ambiguous. The germline V gene encodes CDR1 LGHNT and CDR2 FRNRAP. CDR3 length: 14 amino acids. V lost 0 bases and J 2 bases, leaving 7 bases between the germline ends. In nucleotides, the CDR3 is TGTGCTAGTGGTTTGGTAGGAGCTCAAGAGACCCAGTACTTC. Translation gives CASGLVGAQETQYF. The variable domain in full, completed from reference TRBV12-5 and TRBJ2-5, reads DARVTQTPRHKVTEMGQEVTMRCQPILGHNTVFWYRQTMMQGLELLAYFRNRAPLDDSGMPKDRFSAEMPDATLATLKIQPSEPRDSAVYFCASGLVGAQETQYFGPGTRLLVL.

This clonotype has only a few counts. The rearrangement uses TRBV3-1 and TRBJ2-5; D not resolved. CDR1 and CDR2 (germline): LGHDT, YNNKEL (reference sequence). Trimming left V 1 base short and J 5 bases short, with 8 bases between. This CDR3 is built from 13 residues. CDR3 sequence: CASSQVGRETQYF. The CDR3 DNA reads as TGTGCCAGCAGCCAAGTCGGAAGGGAGACCCAGTACTTC.

This clonotype was recorded many times. The genes are TRBV7-2 and TRBJ2-7, with D tentatively TRBD2 (5 bases). The CDR3 runs to 14 residues. Germline CDR1 reads SGHTA; CDR2 reads FQGNSA. The V gene lost 4 bases and the J gene lost 6 bases, with 16 bases spanning the gap. CDR3 loop: CASSSLPLGSEQYV. The CDR3 nucleotides are TGTGCCAGCAGCTCGCTCCCCCTGGGGAGCGAGCAGTACGTC.

This clonotype has more than one count but fewer than ten. The genes are TRBV6-5 and TRBJ2-3; 8 bases map to TRBD2. Germline V gives CDR1 MNHEY, CDR2 SVGAGI. Trimming took 10 bases from V and 3 from J; bases not matched to a gene: 6. The CDR3 loop spans 13 amino acids. This CDR3 is CATLAGGTDTQYF. DNA of the CDR3: TGTGCCACCCTAGCGGGCGGGACAGATACGCAGTATTTT.

In its sample, this clonotype was seen a few times. The chain recombines TRBV5-6 with TRBJ2-2; maybe TRBD2 (6 bases). Trimming took off 2 bases at V and 6 bases at J, with 14 bases between the two ends. CDR1 and CDR2 (germline): SGHDT, YYEEEE. The CDR3 runs 15 residues. The CDR3 coding sequence is TGTGCCAGCAGCTTCGGGGGACGAGTTGCCGGGGAGCTGTTTTTT. This sequence encodes CASSFGGRVAGELFF.

This clonotype was seen many times. The CDR3 DNA reads TGCGCCAGCAGGGACGGCGACCTGCAGGGAAACATTCAGTACTTC. This sequence encodes CASRDGDLQGNIQYF. J is TRBJ2-4 and V is TRBV5-1; D is possibly TRBD1 (5 bases). Germline V lookup: CDR1 SGHRS, CDR2 YFSETQ. V lost 5 bases and J lost 6, with 18 bases in between. This CDR3 is 15 amino acids long.

This clonotype showed up many times. The V call is TRBV12-3 or TRBV12-4, the J call TRBJ2-7; D remains unclear. V was cut by 4 bases and J by 2 bases, with 15 bases left in between. This CDR3 has 15 residues. As DNA, the CDR3 is TGTGCCAGCAGTTACGGGCCCCCGGGCACCTACGAGCAGTACGTC. Translating it yields CASSYGPPGTYEQYV.

This clonotype appeared a few times. CDR3 sequence reads: CASSLEGNTYYGYTF. CDR3 DNA sequence: TGCGCCAGCAGCTTGGAGGGGAACACCTACTATGGCTACACCTTC. This sequence joins TRBV5-1 and TRBJ1-2, with D maybe TRBD1 (5 bases). The CDR3 totals 15 residues. The V gene lost 0 bases and the J gene lost 3 bases, with 12 bases spanning the gap. Germline CDR1 reads SGHRS; CDR2 reads YFSETQ.

This clonotype was counted ten times or more. The chain links TRBV5-1 to TRBJ2-7, with D possibly matching TRBD2 (6 bases). The CDR3 has 15 residues. Germline V gene data show CDR1 as SGHRS and CDR2 as YFSETQ. V was cut by 0 bases and J by 5 bases, with 15 bases left in between. The CDR3 loop is CASSLAPGTGDEQYF. CDR3 coding DNA: TGCGCCAGCAGCTTGGCCCCAGGGACTGGCGACGAGCAGTACTTC.

This clonotype is medium-sized (0.01 to 0.1%) by share. The chain has TRBV7-2 and TRBJ2-1, with D perhaps TRBD1 (5 bases). Germline CDR1 and CDR2: SGHTA and FQGNSA. Trimming shortened V by 3 bases and J by 9 bases, and 18 bases separated the two germline ends. CDR3 length equals 15 residues. This chain's CDR3 is CASSFQPDIYSEQFF. In nucleotides, the CDR3 is TGTGCCAGCAGCTTTCAACCGGACATCTATAGTGAGCAGTTCTTC.

This rearrangement joins TRBV5-1 to TRBJ1-1; 7 nucleotides align to TRBD1. Germline values: CDR1 SGHRS, CDR2 YFSETQ. There are 13 residues in the CDR3. Trimming removed 7 bases from V and 0 bases from J; junction bases left unmatched: 3. The CDR3 sequence is CASRDRLNTEAFF. As DNA, the CDR3 is TGCGCCAGCCGGGACAGATTGAACACTGAAGCTTTCTTT.

The gene calls are TRBV5-1 and TRBJ1-1; no firm D call. Trimming took 2 bases from V and 1 from J, leaving 6 bases between them. Germline CDR1 and CDR2: SGHRS and YFSETQ. This CDR3 comprises 13 residues. The CDR3 is CASSFTRNTEAFF. The CDR3 DNA reads TGCGCCAGCAGCTTTACACGGAACACTGAAGCTTTCTTT.

V gene TRBV12-3 or TRBV12-4 combines with J gene TRBJ2-7; 10 positions agree with TRBD1. The CDR3 runs to 14 residues. Germline trimming cut 7 bases from V and 2 bases from J; bases unmatched to any gene: 5. CDR3 in amino acids: CASTRGQGAYEQYF. The CDR3 DNA sequence: TGTGCCAGCACCAGAGGACAGGGGGCCTACGAGCAGTACTTC.